The 26 T cell receptor beta chains reported below all come from one sample, sequenced in a study of regulatory T cells in long-lasting Graves disease. Arm-PCR of CDR3 regions and iRepertoire HTBI primers were the basis on which TCR beta libraries were built. TCRdb fed the multiplex PCR reads into MiXCR, producing one record per CDR3 protein. The sample yields 240,000 or so distinct CDR3 sequences, about 19% seen once. Noted time point: newly diagnosed GD, antithyroid drugs for less than 3 months. PBMC-derived RNA was used for the TCR library. Sequenced here: peripheral blood mononuclear cells (PBMCs), sampled at new diagnosis, from a patient treated with antithyroid drugs. The source is a female donor with Graves disease.

Turning to this clonotype: A far larger clone is off by one base, so a read error is likely. V and J are TRBV10-1 and TRBJ2-1, with no clear D. This CDR3 has 13 residues. V was pared by 6 bases and J by 10 bases, with 16 bases between. CDR1 and CDR2 (germline): WNHNN, SYGVQD (reference sequence). The CDR3 DNA reads TGCGCCAGCAGCCTTGGGGATCGTGACGAGCAGTTCTTC. Translated: CASSLGDRDEQFF.

This chain connects TRBV7-9 to TRBJ2-3; TRBD1 aligns across 7 bases. CDR3 length: 15 amino acids. V was pared by 5 bases and J by 2 bases, with 7 bases of the junction left unmatched. Germline V gene sequence: CDR1 SEHNR, CDR2 FQNEAQ (reference sequence). The chain's CDR3 is CASSTGTADTDTQYF. The CDR3, as DNA: TGTGCCAGCAGCACCGGGACAGCGGACACAGATACGCAGTATTTT.

Comment on this clonotype: A much larger clone sits a single nucleotide away, making a read error possible. The chain carries TRBV7-9 and TRBJ2-7; either TRBD1 or TRBD2 may supply D (5 bases each). The CDR3 runs to 13 residues. Trimming stripped 7 bases from V and 7 bases from J, with 17 bases between. CDR1 is SEHNR, CDR2 FQNEAQ, per germline (reference sequence). For the CDR3, the DNA is TGTGCCAGCAACATCGGGACCTACAATGAGCAGTACTTC. Its protein product is CASNIGTYNEQYF.

This clonotype was detected only a few times. V and J are TRBV6-1 and TRBJ2-7; TRBD1 aligns across 9 bases. The CDR3 spans 14 residues. The ends lost 6 bases at V and 6 bases at J; junction bases unmatched: 9. From germline, CDR1 is MNHNS and CDR2 SASEGT. In nucleotides, the CDR3 is TGTGCCAGCAGCCTGGGACAGGGAATAGGCGAGCAGTACTTC. Protein product: CASSLGQGIGEQYF.

The J gene is TRBJ2-7, the V gene TRBV6-1; D is unresolved. The CDR3 covers 13 residues. Germline CDR1 MNHNS, CDR2 SASEGT. Between the trimmed V and J ends, which lost 9 bases and 2 bases, there was a span of 14 bases. CDR3 protein: CASSQLGTYEQYF. The CDR3, as DNA: TGTGCCAGTTCACAGTTAGGGACCTACGAGCAGTACTTC.

This clonotype was counted at least ten times. V gene TRBV24-1 combines with J gene TRBJ1-5; tentative D call: TRBD1 (6 bases). Germline V CDR1 and CDR2: KGHDR, SFDVKD. The V gene lost 4 bases and the J gene lost 11 bases, with 14 bases spanning the gap. This CDR3 comprises 13 residues. In DNA, the CDR3 is TGTGCCACCAGTGAATCCGACAGGCAGTCCCAGCATTTT. This gives the protein CATSESDRQSQHF.

The V call is TRBV5-1, the J call TRBJ2-1, with TRBD2 matching 12 bases. The CDR3 loop spans 16 amino acids. In germline, CDR1 is SGHRS, CDR2 YFSETQ. Unmatched junction bases numbered 6, after V lost 2 bases and J lost 6 bases. The CDR3 region has the DNA TGCGCCAGCAGCTTCTTGACTAGCGGGGGATCCAATGAGCAGTTCTTC. As protein: CASSFLTSGGSNEQFF.

This clonotype was seen at least ten times. The chain uses TRBV7-2 and TRBJ1-2; D perhaps matches TRBD1 (6 bases). CDR1 and CDR2 from the germline V gene are SGHTA and FQGNSA. Trimming stripped 4 bases from V and 6 bases from J, with 12 bases between. The CDR3 spans 13 residues. In DNA, the CDR3 is TGTGCCAGCAGCTATAAGGGGGACCATGGCTACACCTTC. It codes for CASSYKGDHGYTF. Looking up the rest from reference TRBV7-2 and TRBJ1-2 gives the full variable domain: GAGVSQSPSNKVTEKGKDVELRCDPISGHTALYWYRQSLGQGLEFLIYFQGNSAPDKSGLPSDRFSAERTGGSVSTLTIQRTQQEDSAVYLCASSYKGDHGYTFGSGTRLTVV.

The rearrangement joins TRBV6-5 to TRBJ1-6; D is unclear. Trimming removed 2 bases from V and 10 bases from J, with 9 bases in between. Germline V gene data show CDR1 as MNHEY and CDR2 as SVGAGI. The CDR3 extends over 13 amino acids. The CDR3 spells CASSYEGGSPLHF. The CDR3 DNA reads TGTGCCAGCAGTTACGAAGGAGGCTCACCCCTCCACTTT.

A note on this clonotype: This sequence may be a read error, since a much larger clone differs from it by one base. The J gene is TRBJ2-3, the V gene TRBV12-5; D tentatively reads TRBD1 or TRBD2 (6 bases each). The CDR3 length is 15 residues. CDR1 LGHNT and CDR2 FRNRAP come from the germline V gene. The ends were cut back, 6 bases at V and 2 bases at J, with 15 bases in the middle. As DNA, the CDR3 is TGTGCTAGTGGGCCAGCGGAGGGACACACAGATACGCAGTATTTT. Translated, it gives CASGPAEGHTDTQYF.

The rearrangement joins TRBV28 to TRBJ2-3, with 13 bases matching TRBD2. V shed 5 bases, J shed 1 base, and the junction held 6 bases outside the gene matches. This CDR3 comprises 17 residues. Germline V gene lookup returns CDR1 MDHEN and CDR2 SYDVKM. The CDR3 is CASSGGLAGVRTDTQYF. In DNA, the CDR3 is TGTGCCAGCAGTGGTGGACTAGCGGGAGTTCGCACAGATACGCAGTATTTT.

Many counts were recorded for this clonotype. The gene calls are TRBV20-1 and TRBJ1-3, with no clear D. The CDR3 contains 12 residues. Germline CDR1 and CDR2: DFQATT and SNEGSKA (reference sequence). Trimming removed 3 bases from V and 2 bases from J, with 5 bases in between. CDR3 in DNA: TGCAGTGCTAGTCCCCCTGGAAACACCATATATTTT. Protein: CSASPPGNTIYF.

As to this clonotype: Only one base separates this from a far larger clonotype, so it likely reflects a read error. The rearrangement uses TRBV7-2 and TRBJ1-1; no clear D. Germline CDR1 reads SGHTA; CDR2 reads FQGNSA. The CDR3 has 15 amino acids. This chain's CDR3 is CASSQEWKVNTEAFF. CDR3 nucleotides: TGCGCCAGCAGCCAAGAGTGGAAGGTGAACACTGAAGCTTTCTTT.

This clonotype was recorded many times. V and J are TRBV28 and TRBJ1-2, with 10 bases lining up with TRBD1. Germline loops: CDR1 MDHEN, CDR2 SYDVKM. The length of the CDR3 is 15 residues. V dropped 5 bases and J dropped 6; count of bases not matched to a gene: 9. The DNA of the CDR3 is TGTGCCAGCAGTCCTCCGACAGGGGGCGGAGATGGCTACACCTTC. It yields the protein CASSPPTGGGDGYTF.

This clonotype was counted ten times or more. Sequence at one end of the junction differs from germline and may be a read error. The V and J genes are TRBV5-5 and TRBJ1-1; D unclear. There are 13 residues in the CDR3. The germline V gene has CDR1 SGHKS and CDR2 YYEKEE (reference sequence). CDR3 coding DNA: TGCGCCAGCAGCTGGACCCCCGAGACTGAAGCTTTCTTT. This codes for CASSWTPETEAFF.

This clonotype was seen many times. This chain links TRBV12-3 or TRBV12-4 with TRBJ2-1; tentatively, D is TRBD2 (6 bases). The CDR3 runs to 11 residues. Trimming left V 2 bases short and J 12 bases short, with 8 bases between. The CDR3 nucleotides read TGTGCCAGCAGTTTAACAGCGGGGCAGTTCTTC. It encodes CASSLTAGQFF.

This clonotype has a count of ten or more. The chain uses TRBV7-2 and TRBJ1-5; a weak D match, TRBD1 (6 bases). V lost 1 base and J lost 2, with 12 bases in between. Germline V gene sequence: CDR1 SGHTA, CDR2 FQGNSA. The CDR3 is 16 amino acids. The CDR3 nucleotides read TGTGCCAGCAGCTTAGGTAGGGGGACGGGCAATCAGCCCCAGCATTTT. This gives the protein CASSLGRGTGNQPQHF.

DNA of the CDR3: TGTGCCAGCAGTCTATCTCATTCACCCCTCCACTTT. Translation: CASSLSHSPLHF. The chain uses TRBV28 and TRBJ1-6; the D is unclear. CDR1 is MDHEN, CDR2 SYDVKM, per germline. The V and J ends lost 5 bases and 8 bases respectively, with 7 bases between them. This CDR3 comprises 12 residues.

Note on this clonotype: One base away lies a much larger clone, so this may be a sequencing read error. The chain uses TRBV4-1 and TRBJ1-6; D is unresolved. Germline CDR1 MGHRA, CDR2 YSYEKL. There are 16 residues in the CDR3. Trimming took off 1 base at V and 0 bases at J, with 7 bases between the two ends. The CDR3 region is CASSQALSSYNSPLHF. CDR3 bases: TGCGCCAGCAGCCAAGCGCTAAGCTCCTATAATTCACCCCTCCACTTT.

This clonotype was counted ten times or more. The chain uses TRBV24-1 and TRBJ2-3; D possibly uses TRBD1 or TRBD2 (5 bases each). V was shortened by 4 bases and J by 4 bases, with 17 bases between the two germline ends. The CDR3 contains 16 residues. The germline CDR1 and CDR2 sequences are KGHDR and SFDVKD. The CDR3 nucleotides read TGTGCCACCAGTGAGGGGCTAGCACAGCAGCCAGATACGCAGTATTTT. Translation gives CATSEGLAQQPDTQYF.

This clonotype was counted many times. The gene calls are TRBV5-5 and TRBJ2-1, with D perhaps matching TRBD1 (5 bases). V gave up 4 bases and J gave up 4 bases, with 15 bases separating them. Germline lookup yields CDR1 SGHKS and CDR2 YYEKEE (reference sequence). The CDR3 length is 15 residues. CDR3 residues: CASSPGRALYNEQFF. The CDR3 DNA sequence: TGTGCCAGCAGCCCTGGCAGGGCACTTTACAATGAGCAGTTCTTC.

This sequence joins TRBV5-1 and TRBJ2-1; 10 bases line up with TRBD2. The germline V gene encodes CDR1 SGHRS and CDR2 YFSETQ. This CDR3 is 14 amino acids long. Trimming cost V 4 bases and J 8 bases; bases outside gene matches: 6. CDR3 loop: CASSPAGGWDEQFF. In DNA form, the CDR3 reads TGCGCCAGCAGCCCAGCGGGAGGGTGGGATGAGCAGTTCTTC.

This clonotype was seen ten or more times. The rearrangement uses TRBV30 and TRBJ1-4, with D uncertain. The germline V gene encodes CDR1 GTSNPN and CDR2 SVGIG (reference sequence). V lost 0 bases, J lost 6 bases, and 11 bases lay in between. This CDR3 is built from 14 residues. The CDR3, as DNA: TGTGCCTGGAGTGTTGGTGGGCGGGATGAAAAACTGTTTTTT. This gives the protein CAWSVGGRDEKLFF. The variable domain in full, with the rest retrieved from reference TRBV30 and TRBJ1-4, is SQTIHQWPATLVQPVGSPLSLECTVEGTSNPNLYWYRQAAGRGLQLLFYSVGIGQISSEVPQNLSASRPQDRQFILSSKKLLLSDSGFYLCAWSVGGRDEKLFFGSGTQLSVL.

This clonotype was seen many times. V and J are TRBV11-2 and TRBJ2-3; D perhaps matches TRBD1 (6 bases). Trimming cost V 5 bases and J 0 bases, with 15 bases left between them. Germline-derived CDR1 and CDR2 are SGHAT and FQNNGV. This CDR3 comprises 16 residues. CDR3 region: CASSDRDTASTDTQYF. CDR3 in DNA: TGTGCCAGCAGCGACCGGGACACCGCTAGCACAGATACGCAGTATTTT.

This clonotype has ten or more counts. The chain combines TRBV5-1 with TRBJ1-2; D unclear. The V end lost 4 bases, the J end lost 8 bases, and 15 bases lay between the germline ends. Germline CDR1 SGHRS, CDR2 YFSETQ. CDR3 size: 13 residues. CDR3 DNA: TGCGCCAGCAGCCAAGCCGAGGGCTCCGGCTACACCTTC. Its translation: CASSQAEGSGYTF.

In regard to this clonotype: It may be a read error: a sequence one base away is much more abundant. V and J are TRBV20-1 and TRBJ2-7; the match to TRBD2 covers 10 bases. V shed 6 bases and J 3 bases; nucleotides not matched to a gene: 8. Germline loops: CDR1 DFQATT, CDR2 SNEGSKA (reference sequence). The CDR3 totals 14 residues. The CDR3 loop reads CSASLAGLFYEQYF. The CDR3, as DNA: TGCAGTGCGTCACTAGCGGGGTTATTCTACGAGCAGTACTTC.